The TCR beta chain under discussion was sequenced for a study of T-cell memory formation after mild COVID-19. Study-level findings and limits: CD8+ contracting clones occupied EMRA, while CD4+ ones occupied mainly CM and EM.

The CDR3 runs 13 residues. Germline CDR1 is SQVTM and CDR2 is ANQGSEA. The trim removed 5 bases at V and 2 bases at J, leaving 2 bases unmatched. TCRdb used MiXCR to reprocess the 5' RACE reads, holding one entry per CDR3 protein. In the table there are approximately 210,000 distinct CDR3 sequences, more than 25% of which are singletons. As for this clonotype: Its antigen is not known.

The sequenced material came from PBMCs or a T cell subset sorted from them (not recorded which). V usage is TRBV29-1 and J usage is TRBJ1-3; 8 nucleotides align to TRBD1. The sequence came from an adult woman who had mild COVID-19 (a few samples of this study predate the infection). Cell type and time point are not known. The DNA of the CDR3 is TGCAGCGTTCGGGGACAGGCTGGAAACACCATATATTTT. Residues: CSVRGQAGNTIYF.